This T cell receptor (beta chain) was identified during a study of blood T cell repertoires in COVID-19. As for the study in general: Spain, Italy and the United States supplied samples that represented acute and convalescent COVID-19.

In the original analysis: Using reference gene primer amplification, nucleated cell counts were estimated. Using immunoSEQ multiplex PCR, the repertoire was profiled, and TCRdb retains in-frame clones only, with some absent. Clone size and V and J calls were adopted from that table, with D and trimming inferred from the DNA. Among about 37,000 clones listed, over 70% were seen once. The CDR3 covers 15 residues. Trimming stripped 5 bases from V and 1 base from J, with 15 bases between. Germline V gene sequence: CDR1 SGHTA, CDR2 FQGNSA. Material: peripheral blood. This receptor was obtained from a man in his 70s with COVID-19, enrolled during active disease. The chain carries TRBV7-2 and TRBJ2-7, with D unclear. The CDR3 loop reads CASSRRRSGSYEQYF. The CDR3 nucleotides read TGTGCCAGCAGCAGAAGAAGGTCGGGTTCCTACGAGCAGTACTTC. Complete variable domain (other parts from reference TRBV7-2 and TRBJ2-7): GAGVSQSPSNKVTEKGKDVELRCDPISGHTALYWYRQSLGQGLEFLIYFQGNSAPDKSGLPSDRFSAERTGGSVSTLTIQRTQQEDSAVYLCASSRRRSGSYEQYFGPGTRLTVT.